Below, 19 T cell receptor beta chains from the same sample are listed, as sequenced in a study of blood T cells in healthy people across ages. Alongside a J-beta primer mix, a sample-barcoded 5' primer served in a second PCR lasting roughly 7 to 11 cycles. TCRdb used MiXCR to reprocess the 5' RACE reads, holding one entry per CDR3 protein. The data contain 800,000 or so distinct CDR3 sequences, approximately 65% of them singletons. What was sequenced was blood. These receptor sequences come from a man younger than 40 in good health.

The gene calls are TRBV6-1 and TRBJ1-6; the match to TRBD1 covers 9 bases. V dropped 6 bases and J dropped 0; count of bases not matched to a gene: 9. Per the germline V gene, CDR1 is MNHNS and CDR2 is SASEGT. This CDR3 has 18 amino acids. The CDR3 nucleotides are TGTGCCAGCAGCTCGGACAGGGGACCTCGCTCCTATAATTCACCCCTCCACTTT. Translation: CASSSDRGPRSYNSPLHF.

V and J are TRBV6-6 and TRBJ2-4; D is tentatively TRBD1 or TRBD2 (5 bases each). The CDR3 spans 15 residues. Germline V lookup: CDR1 MNHNY, CDR2 SVGAGI (reference sequence). V lost 0 bases and J lost 1, with 7 bases in between. In DNA form, the CDR3 reads TGTGCCAGCAGTTACTCGGGACGGGCCAAAAACATTCAGTACTTC. Translated, it gives CASSYSGRAKNIQYF.

This chain links TRBV6-2 or TRBV6-3 with TRBJ2-6, with D maybe TRBD2 (7 bases). CDR1 MNHEY and CDR2 SVGEGT come from the germline V gene. The CDR3 contains 17 residues. The germline V and J ends were trimmed by 2 bases and 4 bases, with 15 bases remaining between them. The CDR3 spells CASSYIGGHSGANVLTF. In DNA form, the CDR3 reads TGTGCCAGCAGTTACATCGGGGGGCATTCAGGGGCCAACGTCCTGACTTTC.

This clonotype has only a few counts. The rearrangement joins TRBV20-1 to TRBJ2-7; perhaps TRBD2 as D (5 bases). The CDR3 extends over 14 amino acids. The ends were cut back, 0 bases at V and 4 bases at J, with 13 bases in the middle. Germline values: CDR1 DFQATT, CDR2 SNEGSKA (reference sequence). The DNA of the CDR3 is TGCAGTGCTAGAGACCCACTCCGGAGGTACGAGCAGTACTTC. It encodes CSARDPLRRYEQYF.

The chain couples TRBV6-2 or TRBV6-3 to TRBJ2-5; unclear D gene. The V gene lost 0 bases and the J gene lost 11 bases, with 10 bases spanning the gap. This CDR3 has 12 residues. Germline-derived CDR1 and CDR2 are MNHEY and SVGEGT. CDR3 DNA sequence: TGTGCCAGCAGTTACTCGAACCCACAGCAGTACTTC. As protein: CASSYSNPQQYF.

In its sample, this clonotype was seen a few times. This chain connects TRBV4-3 to TRBJ2-3; D tentatively fits TRBD1 or TRBD2 (6 bases each). The CDR3 consists of 15 residues. Looked up from germline, CDR1 is LGHNA and CDR2 is YSLEER. Trimming removed 0 bases at V and 4 bases at J, with 11 bases between. The CDR3 bases are TGCGCCAGCAGCCAAGAGGTTAGGGGGGCAGATACGCAGTATTTT. Residues: CASSQEVRGADTQYF.

This clonotype showed up just once. CDR3 DNA sequence: TGTGCCAGCAGCCACAGACAGGGAACAAATTCCTACGAGCAGTACTTC. Protein: CASSHRQGTNSYEQYF. The J gene is TRBJ2-7, the V gene TRBV14; TRBD1 matches 7 bases. This CDR3 has 16 residues. CDR1 and CDR2 from the germline V gene are SGHDN and FVKESK. Germline trimming cut 3 bases from V and 1 base from J; bases unmatched to any gene: 9.

The gene calls are TRBV7-8 and TRBJ1-2, with D tentatively TRBD1 (5 bases). From germline, CDR1 is SGHVS and CDR2 FQNEAQ. This CDR3 has 16 residues. Deletions cut 0 bases from V and 4 bases from J, with 15 bases between. The chain's CDR3 is CASSLAYFKGTYGYTF. In DNA form, the CDR3 reads TGTGCCAGCAGCTTAGCGTATTTTAAGGGGACCTATGGCTACACCTTC.

J is TRBJ1-2 and V is TRBV6-5, with TRBD1 identical over 7 bases. CDR1 and CDR2 from the germline V gene are MNHEY and SVGAGI. With V trimmed by 6 bases and J by 6 bases, 16 bases remained unmatched. CDR3 length: 16 amino acids. In DNA, the CDR3 is TGTGCCAGCAGCCGCGGACAGGACGGTCGGGAGAATGGCTACACCTTC. Encoded protein: CASSRGQDGRENGYTF.

The rearrangement uses TRBV29-1 and TRBJ2-1; a possible D gene is TRBD1 (5 bases). Germline V gene sequence: CDR1 SQVTM, CDR2 ANQGSEA. This CDR3 has 12 residues. V lost 0 bases to trimming and J lost 6 bases, with 6 bases between them. The CDR3 here is CSVEEGRNEQFF. In DNA form, the CDR3 reads TGCAGCGTTGAAGAGGGGCGCAATGAGCAGTTCTTC.

The chain is built from TRBV29-1 and TRBJ2-7; a possible D gene is TRBD2 (5 bases). Per the germline V gene, CDR1 is SQVTM and CDR2 is ANQGSEA. The V end lost 5 bases, the J end lost 3 bases, and 8 bases lay between the germline ends. CDR3 length: 11 residues. CDR3 nucleotides: TGCAGCGTTCCCGCGGGCTACGAGCAGTACTTC. Its translation: CSVPAGYEQYF.

This clonotype was picked up one time. The genes are TRBV5-1 and TRBJ2-1; 8 bases match TRBD1. CDR1 and CDR2 from the germline V gene are SGHRS and YFSETQ. With 4 bases clipped from V and 8 bases from J, the junction kept 5 bases outside the gene matches. The CDR3 is 13 residues long. CDR3 bases: TGCGCCAGCAGCCAGGGGGCTCGGGATGAGCAGTTCTTC. Encoded protein: CASSQGARDEQFF.

V gene TRBV12-3 or TRBV12-4 combines with J gene TRBJ2-5; no definite D call. Trimming took 5 bases from V and 11 from J, leaving 21 bases between them. CDR3 length: 14 residues. The CDR3 region has the DNA TGTGCCAGCAGTACTCCGATCAGCGAGAATGAGCAGTACTTC. Amino acids: CASSTPISENEQYF.

This clonotype was seen a handful of times. This chain links TRBV5-1 with TRBJ2-1; 9 nucleotides agree with TRBD1. V shed 0 bases and J 8 bases; nucleotides not matched to a gene: 9. The CDR3 runs 16 residues. CDR1 is SGHRS, CDR2 YFSETQ, per germline. The CDR3 DNA reads TGCGCCAGCAGCTTGGCCGGGGGACAGGGCTGGGATGAGCAGTTCTTC. This translates into CASSLAGGQGWDEQFF.

The DNA of the CDR3 is TGTGCCAGCAGTCCTCAGACAGGAGCCTACAATGAGCAGTTCTTC. It translates to CASSPQTGAYNEQFF. This rearrangement joins TRBV28 to TRBJ2-1; D is perhaps TRBD1 (6 bases). CDR1 MDHEN and CDR2 SYDVKM come from the germline V gene. The CDR3 loop spans 15 amino acids. V was shortened by 5 bases and J by 2 bases, with 13 bases between the two germline ends.

This clonotype was found a few times. An end of the junction differs from the germline gene, which may be a read error. The chain combines TRBV4-3 with TRBJ1-6; TRBD1 aligns across 7 bases. Germline assignment: CDR1 LGHNA and CDR2 YSLEER. The CDR3 is made up of 18 amino acids. CDR3 loop: CASGQPPTTNRGSSPLHF. The CDR3 nucleotides are TGCGCCAGCGGCCAGCCACCCACTACCAACAGGGGAAGTTCACCCCTCCACTTT.

This clonotype was picked up a small number of times. This chain links TRBV4-2 with TRBJ2-3; D is unresolved. Deletions cut 0 bases from V and 3 bases from J, with 16 bases between. There are 17 residues in the CDR3. The germline V gene has CDR1 LGHNA and CDR2 YNFKEQ. The CDR3 is CASSQEVRAPRTDTQYF. The CDR3 nucleotides read TGTGCCAGCAGCCAAGAGGTAAGGGCCCCACGGACAGATACGCAGTATTTT.

This chain links TRBV13 with TRBJ2-1; 7 bases align to TRBD1. TRBJ2-7 matches the DNA end more closely, so the J call is doubtful. Germline-derived CDR1 and CDR2 are PRHDT and FYEKMQ (reference sequence). The CDR3 length is 15 residues. The CDR3 sequence is CASSFHGTEAYEQYF. CDR3 in DNA: TGTGCCAGCAGCTTCCACGGGACAGAAGCCTACGAGCAGTACTTC.

The chain has TRBV5-6 and TRBJ1-2; 7 nucleotides match TRBD1. V was clipped by 4 bases and J by 0 bases; unmatched bases: 6. The CDR3 is 15 amino acids. Germline V gene sequence: CDR1 SGHDT, CDR2 YYEEEE. CDR3 sequence reads: CASSGGQDTNYGYTF. CDR3 DNA: TGTGCCAGCAGCGGAGGACAGGACACTAACTATGGCTACACCTTC.